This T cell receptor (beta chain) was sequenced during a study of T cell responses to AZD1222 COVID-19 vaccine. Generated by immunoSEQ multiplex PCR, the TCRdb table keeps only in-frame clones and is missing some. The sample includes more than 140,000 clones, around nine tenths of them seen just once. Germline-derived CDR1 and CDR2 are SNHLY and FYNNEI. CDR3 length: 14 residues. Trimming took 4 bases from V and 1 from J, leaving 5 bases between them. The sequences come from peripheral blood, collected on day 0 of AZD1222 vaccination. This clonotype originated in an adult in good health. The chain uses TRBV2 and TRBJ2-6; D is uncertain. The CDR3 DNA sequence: TGTGCCAGCAGTGTCCTATCTGGGGCCAACGTCCTGACTTTC. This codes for CASSVLSGANVLTF.